The clone carrying this T cell receptor (beta chain) was found once. The source of the sample is a study of cytotoxic CD8 clonotypes in ibrutinib-treated CLL. In the study overall: On average, each sample had 255,043 productive templates and more than 75,000 productive rearrangements.

Method: immunoSEQ multiplex PCR; TCRdb's copy keeps in-frame clones and lacks some. The sample records 200,000 or so clones, just over 70% being singletons. The CDR3 has 14 amino acids. From germline, CDR1 is LNHDA and CDR2 SQIVND (reference sequence). The V end was cut by 10 bases, the J end by 5 bases, with 18 bases between. The chain joins TRBV19 to TRBJ1-3; D is uncertain. Sequencing was performed on PBMCs, taken after 12 months of ibrutinib treatment. This TCR was recovered from a human donor with chronic lymphocytic leukemia. This chain's CDR3 is CATTKSPNRNTIYF. DNA for the CDR3: TGTGCCACCACGAAAAGCCCAAACAGAAACACCATATATTTT. The whole variable domain, remainder taken from reference TRBV19 and TRBJ1-3, is DGGITQSPKYLFRKEGQNVTLSCEQNLNHDAMYWYRQDPGQGLRLIYYSQIVNDFQKGDIAEGYSVSREKKESFPLTVTSAQKNPTAFYLCATTKSPNRNTIYFGEGSWLTVV.